This entry concerns a single T cell receptor beta chain. The target antigen is unknown. The sample comes from a study of Graves' ophthalmopathy and Graves' hyperthyroidism. Study-wide results and caveats: A classifier, a 13-signature model, separated ophthalmopathy from stable hyperthyroidism with approximately 88% sensitivity and around 80% specificity.

This CDR3 is built from 12 residues. After removal of 3 bases from V and 1 base from J, the junction contained 0 bases not matched to a gene. Germline CDR1 is GTSNPN and CDR2 is SVGIG (reference sequence). RNA served as the template for amplifying TCR beta CDR3 regions. HTBI primers were employed in first-round RT-PCR, then a second-round multiplex PCR followed. MiXCR was run by TCRdb on the multiplex PCR reads, yielding one entry per CDR3 protein. The data contain under 400,000 distinct CDR3 sequences, about a sixth of them singletons. The V call is TRBV30, the J call TRBJ2-7; TRBD2 aligns across 7 bases. The sequence came from an adult man with Graves' ophthalmopathy. The specimen sequenced was peripheral blood. CDR3 in amino acids: CAWRGGSYEQYF. CDR3 nucleotide sequence: TGTGCCTGGAGGGGGGGGTCCTACGAGCAGTACTTC.